A selection of T cell receptor beta chains follows, all from one sample in a study of long-term antiretroviral therapy in people with HIV. Only in-frame clones appear in the TCRdb table, and some are missing; sequencing was by immunoSEQ multiplex PCR. The sample holds about 30,000 clones; 70% to 90% are singletons and the top ten take 4.1%. The sequencing used unsorted PBMCs, collected 0.5 years after starting antiretroviral therapy. These receptors were obtained from a woman aged 18 to 35 with HIV. CDR3s include the opening cysteine and the closing phenylalanine or tryptophan. A D gene is named only where the DNA matches it firmly. A row's size may be missing; if present it is once, few, many or a size class.

TRBJ2-7 | - | TRBV15 | - | CATSRVARANEQYF | TGTGCCACCAGCAGAGTCGCCAGGGCCAACGAGCAGTACTTC
TRBJ2-7 | - | TRBV27 | - | CASSFRARGGTYEQYF | -
TRBJ2-2 | - | TRBV11-2 | - | CASSWTRGRSGELFF | TGTGCCAGCAGTTGGACCAGGGGGAGGTCCGGGGAGCTGTTTTTT
TRBJ2-3 | - | TRBV27 | - | CASSMQKNIWNHEITDTQYF | TGTGCCAGCAGTATGCAGAAGAATATATGGAACCATGAAATCACAGATACGCAGTATTTT
TRBJ1-2 | - | TRBV4-3 | - | CASSQDGRTAYGYTF | TGCGCCAGCAGCCAAGATGGGAGGACAGCGTATGGCTACACCTTC
TRBJ2-1 | - | TRBV4-3 | TRBD2 | CASSPGLAGAYNEQFF | TGCGCCAGCAGCCCGGGACTAGCGGGAGCCTACAATGAGCAGTTCTTC
TRBJ2-5 | - | TRBV6-5 | TRBD1 | CASSRQGPQETQYF | TGTGCCAGCAGTCGACAGGGGCCCCAAGAGACCCAGTACTTC
TRBJ1-2 | - | TRBV28 | - | CASSPGTYGYTF | TGTGCCAGCAGTCCCGGGACATATGGCTACACCTTC
TRBJ1-2 | - | TRBV6-5 | - | CASSYNGGNYGYTF | TGTGCCAGCAGTTATAATGGGGGGAACTATGGCTACACCTTC
TRBJ2-1 | - | TRBV14 | - | CASSQGKRQYNEQFF | TGTGCCAGCAGCCAAGGGAAGCGGCAGTACAATGAGCAGTTCTTC
TRBJ2-3 | - | TRBV9 | - | CASSVGQGISTDTQYF | TGTGCCAGCAGCGTAGGGCAGGGGATTAGCACAGATACGCAGTATTTT
TRBJ1-3 | - | TRBV6-1 | - | CASSLGNTIYF | TGTGCCAGCAGTTTAGGAAACACCATATATTTT
TRBJ2-3 | - | TRBV9 | TRBD2 | CASGLTSGMTDTQYF | TGTGCCAGCGGCCTTACTAGCGGGATGACAGATACGCAGTATTTT
TRBJ1-2 | - | TRBV19 | TRBD1 | CASRGTGGNYGYTF | TGTGCCAGTAGAGGGACAGGCGGAAACTATGGCTACACCTTC
TRBJ2-7 | - | TRBV7-2 | - | CASSLGDYEQYF | TGTGCCAGCAGCTTGGGAGACTACGAGCAGTACTTC
TRBJ2-7 | - | TRBV27 | - | CASSWRGDSYEQYF | TGTGCCAGCAGTTGGCGGGGCGACTCCTACGAGCAGTACTTC
TRBJ1-5 | - | TRBV7-2 | TRBD1 | CASSPGQVMRNQPQHF | TGTGCCAGCAGCCCCGGACAGGTCATGAGGAATCAGCCCCAGCATTTT
TRBJ2-3 | once | TRBV6-5 | - | CASKPSGSDTQYF | TGTGCCAGCAAACCGTCAGGGTCAGATACGCAGTATTTT
TRBJ2-7 | - | TRBV6-1 | - | CAARGNAYEQYF | TGTGCCGCTAGAGGGAACGCCTACGAGCAGTACTTC
TRBJ2-5 | - | TRBV5-5 | TRBD1 | CASSSGQGMGYGPQKTQYF | TGTGCCAGCAGCTCGGGACAGGGGATGGGATATGGTCCGCAGAAGACCCAGTACTTC
TRBJ2-7 | - | TRBV10-3 | - | CAISTDGSEQYF | TGTGCCATCAGCACGGACGGGTCCGAGCAGTACTTC
TRBJ2-1 | - | TRBV15 | - | CATSRDRERGYYNEQFF | TGTGCCACCAGCAGAGATCGAGAACGGGGGTACTACAATGAGCAGTTCTTC
TRBJ1-4 | - | TRBV6-1 | TRBD1 | CASSFKTGTGEKLFF | TGTGCCAGCAGTTTCAAAACAGGGACAGGTGAAAAACTGTTTTTT
TRBJ1-4 | - | TRBV7-8 | - | CASSYRGGENEKLFF | TGTGCCAGCAGCTATCGGGGGGGCGAGAATGAAAAACTGTTTTTT
TRBJ1-5 | - | TRBV28 | - | CASSFGDSYQPQHF | TGTGCCAGCAGTTTCGGAGACAGCTACCAGCCCCAGCATTTT
TRBJ1-2 | - | TRBV9 | - | CASSVARSENYGYTF | TGTGCCAGCAGCGTAGCTAGGTCAGAGAACTATGGCTACACCTTC
TRBJ2-5 | - | TRBV2 | - | CASSEESVTQYF | TGTGCCAGCAGTGAAGAGTCCGTGACCCAGTACTTC
TRBJ2-1 | - | TRBV4-3 | TRBD2 | CASSQDKFERESWGSYNEQFF | TGCGCCAGCAGCCAAGATAAGTTCGAGCGGGAGAGTTGGGGGTCCTACAATGAGCAGTTCTTC
TRBJ2-4 | - | TRBV28 | TRBD1 | CASSPNPGTDPLTIQYF | TGTGCCAGCAGTCCCAACCCCGGGACAGATCCTTTAACCATTCAGTACTTC
TRBJ1-2 | - | TRBV29-1 | - | CSVEDRSDYGYTF | TGCAGCGTAGAGGACAGAAGCGACTATGGCTACACCTTC
TRBJ2-3 | - | TRBV9 | TRBD2 | CASSITSGGGRPDTQYF | TGTGCCAGCAGCATAACTAGCGGGGGGGGCCGCCCAGATACGCAGTATTTT
TRBJ2-7 | - | TRBV19 | - | CASSSGLFAYEQYF | TGTGCCAGTAGTTCGGGACTGTTCGCCTACGAGCAGTACTTC
TRBJ1-5 | - | TRBV9 | - | CASSLQGNQPQHF | TGTGCCAGCAGCCTACAGGGTAATCAGCCCCAGCATTTT
TRBJ2-3 | - | TRBV10-1 | - | CASSESQILTDTQYF | TGCGCCAGCAGTGAGTCACAGATACTCACAGATACGCAGTATTTT
TRBJ2-7 | - | TRBV11-2 | - | CASSSVLYEQYF | TGTGCCAGCAGCTCGGTCCTCTACGAGCAGTACTTC
TRBJ1-2 | - | TRBV5-1 | - | CASSLTRRYGYTF | TGCGCCAGCAGCTTGACCAGGAGGTATGGCTACACCTTC
TRBJ1-1 | - | TRBV15 | - | CATSRPPTGMNTEAFF | TGTGCCACCAGCAGACCTCCGACAGGAATGAACACTGAAGCTTTCTTT
TRBJ1-5 | - | TRBV27 | - | CASKPFRGGNQPQHF | TGTGCCAGCAAGCCGTTTAGAGGCGGCAATCAGCCCCAGCATTTT